These 21 T cell receptor beta chains share one sample of origin, sequenced in a study of identical twins. One entry per CDR3 protein, called by TCRdb with MiXCR from the 5' RACE reads. The sample includes some 590,000 distinct CDR3 sequences, 9% to 10% of them seen just once. This sample was also put to use in a study of yellow fever vaccine responses in identical twins.

Sequenced input: PBMCs. Receptor source: a woman between 18 and 30 years old in good health.

CDR3 region: CSARLVGTADTQYF. DNA of the CDR3: TGCAGTGCTAGATTGGTCGGCACGGCAGATACGCAGTATTTT. V gene TRBV20-1 combines with J gene TRBJ2-3, with D unresolved. Trimming shortened V by 2 bases and J by 4 bases, and 13 bases separated the two germline ends. CDR3 size: 14 residues. Germline CDR1 is DFQATT and CDR2 is SNEGSKA (reference sequence).

V usage is TRBV19 and J usage is TRBJ2-1, with TRBD2 identical over 7 bases. V lost 6 bases to trimming and J lost 11 bases; unmatched junction nucleotides: 13. The germline V gene has CDR1 LNHDA and CDR2 SQIVND (reference sequence). The length of the CDR3 is 14 residues. CDR3: CASRSTGTNYQQFF. The CDR3 coding sequence is TGTGCCAGTAGGTCTACCGGGACTAACTACCAGCAGTTCTTC.

The rearrangement joins TRBV10-3 to TRBJ2-3; 10 nucleotides agree with TRBD1. With V trimmed by 7 bases and J by 4 bases, 5 bases remained unmatched. Germline CDR1 ENHRY, CDR2 SYGVKD. The CDR3 has 14 residues. The CDR3 spells CAIKPGQGSDTQYF. CDR3 bases: TGTGCCATCAAGCCGGGACAGGGGTCAGATACGCAGTATTTT.

The chain recombines TRBV15 with TRBJ2-7; the D gene is possibly TRBD1 (6 bases). CDR1 LNHNV and CDR2 YYDKDF come from the germline V gene (reference sequence). The CDR3 extends over 14 amino acids. V lost 8 bases, J lost 2 bases, and 16 bases lay in between. Here the CDR3 reads CATSSRGQTYEQYF. As DNA, the CDR3 is TGTGCCACCTCTAGCCGGGGACAAACCTACGAGCAGTACTTC.

This clonotype was picked up many times. The rearrangement uses TRBV28 and TRBJ2-3; D possibly corresponds to TRBD1 (5 bases). CDR1 and CDR2 from the germline V gene are MDHEN and SYDVKM. V was clipped by 7 bases and J by 0 bases, with 8 bases between them. This CDR3 is 13 amino acids long. The DNA for the CDR3 is TGTGCCAGCATCAAGGGGAGCACAGATACGCAGTATTTT. Translated: CASIKGSTDTQYF. Together with reference TRBV28 and TRBJ2-3, the CDR3 gives the full variable domain: DVKVTQSSRYLVKRTGEKVFLECVQDMDHENMFWYRQDPGLGLRLIYFSYDVKMKEKGDIPEGYSVSREKKERFSLILESASTNQTSMYLCASIKGSTDTQYFGPGTRLTVL.

The table lists this clonotype with a few counts. This sequence joins TRBV7-2 and TRBJ2-7, with TRBD1 matching over 7 bases. Unmatched junction bases numbered 12, after V lost 3 bases and J lost 4 bases. This CDR3 comprises 16 residues. Germline CDR1 and CDR2: SGHTA and FQGNSA. This CDR3 is CASSFDGQANLYEQYF. The CDR3, as DNA: TGTGCCAGCAGCTTCGACGGACAGGCCAACTTATACGAGCAGTACTTC.

This chain joins TRBV2 and TRBJ2-1; the match to TRBD2 covers 12 bases. From germline, CDR1 is SNHLY and CDR2 FYNNEI. V dropped 7 bases and J dropped 5; count of bases not matched to a gene: 3. CDR3 size: 14 residues. As DNA, the CDR3 is TGTGCCAGCATCGGACTAGCGGGGAACAATGAGCAGTTCTTC. Amino acids: CASIGLAGNNEQFF.

This clonotype was counted many times. The V call is TRBV6-5, the J call TRBJ2-5; D unclear. V lost 4 bases to trimming and J lost 1 base, with 10 bases between them. CDR1 MNHEY and CDR2 SVGAGI come from the germline V gene. This CDR3 is built from 14 residues. The CDR3, as DNA: TGTGCCAGCAGTTCAATCGACATCCAAGAGACCCAGTACTTC. It translates to CASSSIDIQETQYF.

The table lists this clonotype with a few counts. The rearrangement links TRBV11-1 to TRBJ2-3; 8 positions agree with TRBD2. CDR1 SGHAT and CDR2 FQDESV come from the germline V gene (reference sequence). This CDR3 comprises 18 residues. Trimming cost V 5 bases and J 2 bases; bases outside gene matches: 15. The CDR3 nucleotides are TGTGCCAGCAGCCCCCCTGGCGGGAGCGGGGGCCCCACAGATACGCAGTATTTT. This sequence encodes CASSPPGGSGGPTDTQYF.

The V and J genes are TRBV20-1 and TRBJ2-3; 7 nucleotides align to TRBD1. The ends lost 8 bases at V and 6 bases at J; junction bases unmatched: 14. CDR1 is DFQATT, CDR2 SNEGSKA, per germline (reference sequence). The CDR3 has 14 amino acids. The DNA of the CDR3 is TGCAGTCTCAACCGACAGGGATGGTCGGATACGCAGTATTTT. Translating gives CSLNRQGWSDTQYF.

This chain links TRBV7-3 with TRBJ2-2, with 7 bases that match TRBD2. Trimming at V came to 4 bases and at J to 6 bases, leaving 8 bases not matched to a gene. The CDR3 runs 15 residues. Germline V gene sequence: CDR1 SGHTA, CDR2 FQGTGA. The DNA of the CDR3 is TGTGCCAGCAGCTCCGGACTAGTCCAACCCGGGGAGCTGTTTTTT. Protein sequence: CASSSGLVQPGELFF. Full variable domain (outside the CDR3, taken from reference TRBV7-3 and TRBJ2-2): GAGVSQTPSNKVTEKGKYVELRCDPISGHTALYWYRQSLGQGPEFLIYFQGTGAADDSGLPNDRFFAVRPEGSVSTLKIQRTERGDSAVYLCASSSGLVQPGELFFGEGSRLTVL.

This clonotype has more than one count but fewer than ten. The J gene is TRBJ2-5, the V gene TRBV4-3, with TRBD2 matching over 11 bases. This CDR3 region has 18 residues. Trimming took 0 bases from V and 2 from J; bases not matched to a gene: 8. CDR1 is LGHNA, CDR2 YSLEER, per germline. CDR3 residues: CASSQDLLGLAEQETQYF. In nucleotides, the CDR3 is TGCGCCAGCAGCCAAGACTTGTTGGGACTAGCGGAACAAGAGACCCAGTACTTC.

The CDR3 sequence: CASSELGGDIQYF. CDR3 bases: TGTGCCAGCAGTGAATTGGGTGGGGACATTCAGTACTTC. The J gene is TRBJ2-4, the V gene TRBV6-1, with D unresolved. This CDR3 has 13 residues. CDR1 and CDR2 (germline): MNHNS, SASEGT. V lost 2 bases and J 8 bases, leaving 10 bases between the germline ends.

This clonotype has only a few counts. Here the CDR3 reads CASRTPGEQFF. For the CDR3, the DNA is TGTGCCAGCAGAACCCCTGGTGAGCAGTTCTTC. The chain is built from TRBV28 and TRBJ2-1; D unresolved. V dropped 6 bases and J dropped 9 bases, with 9 bases sitting between them. Germline V gene sequence: CDR1 MDHEN, CDR2 SYDVKM. The CDR3 has 11 amino acids.

The chain links TRBV11-3 to TRBJ2-7, with D tentatively TRBD2 (6 bases). The V gene lost 1 base and the J gene lost 6 bases, with 10 bases spanning the gap. Germline V gene sequence: CDR1 SGHNT, CDR2 YENEEA. The CDR3 spans 13 residues. The CDR3 region is CASSLAGGAEQYF. In nucleotides, the CDR3 is TGTGCCAGCAGCTTAGCTGGCGGGGCCGAGCAGTACTTC.

V usage is TRBV29-1 and J usage is TRBJ2-3; perhaps TRBD1 as D (6 bases). The germline V gene has CDR1 SQVTM and CDR2 ANQGSEA. The CDR3 has 15 amino acids. The ends were cut back, 3 bases at V and 2 bases at J, with 15 bases in the middle. CDR3 amino acids: CSVEGASSPTDTQYF. The CDR3 nucleotides read TGCAGCGTTGAGGGGGCGTCTAGCCCCACAGATACGCAGTATTTT.

This clonotype occurred many times. V usage is TRBV11-2 and J usage is TRBJ2-1, with 13 positions matching TRBD2. V was pared by 5 bases and J by 1 base, with 8 bases of the junction left unmatched. Germline V gene data show CDR1 as SGHAT and CDR2 as FQNNGV. This CDR3 has 18 amino acids. The CDR3 reads CASSPKTSGGHSYNEQFF. CDR3 DNA sequence: TGTGCCAGCAGCCCCAAGACTAGCGGGGGGCATTCCTACAATGAGCAGTTCTTC.

This clonotype was observed many times. The chain joins TRBV24-1 to TRBJ1-5, with D hard to call. This CDR3 is 15 amino acids long. Germline CDR1 reads KGHDR; CDR2 reads SFDVKD. V lost 5 bases and J lost 4, with 14 bases in between. The CDR3 region has the DNA TGTGCCACCAGTGGCCGGGAGACGGAGAATCAGCCCCAGCATTTT. This sequence encodes CATSGRETENQPQHF.

This clonotype was recorded a few times. V usage is TRBV20-1 and J usage is TRBJ2-3; 7 bases map to TRBD2. The CDR3 sequence is 16 residues long. The germline V gene encodes CDR1 DFQATT and CDR2 SNEGSKA (reference sequence). V gave up 4 bases and J gave up 2 bases; unmatched junction bases: 12. The CDR3 loop reads CSATPIGRGYTDTQYF. In DNA, the CDR3 is TGCAGTGCTACCCCTATAGGGCGGGGGTACACAGATACGCAGTATTTT.

This clonotype was observed a few times. The chain couples TRBV28 to TRBJ2-7; D is unresolved. The germline V and J ends were trimmed by 6 bases and 6 bases, with 15 bases remaining between them. CDR1 and CDR2 from the germline V gene are MDHEN and SYDVKM. This CDR3 spans 13 amino acids. This CDR3 is CASSRGAGVEQYF. The CDR3 DNA sequence: TGTGCCAGCAGCCGCGGAGCTGGGGTCGAGCAGTACTTC.

This clonotype was observed a few times. J is TRBJ2-7 and V is TRBV4-3; TRBD2 might be the D (7 bases). Germline CDR1 is LGHNA and CDR2 is YSLEER. This CDR3 has 13 amino acids. The V end lost 1 base, the J end lost 6 bases, and 10 bases lay between the germline ends. CDR3 in DNA: TGCGCCAGCAGCCAAGCACGGGGGGCCGAGCAGTACTTC. This sequence encodes CASSQARGAEQYF.